The 18 T cell receptor beta chains reported below all come from one sample, sequenced in a study of Ad26.COV2.S vaccination and SARS-CoV-2 variants. Generated by immunoSEQ multiplex PCR, the TCRdb table keeps only in-frame clones and is missing some. This table holds 440,000 or so clones, 80% to 95% found once. The treatment was: roughly 19 received Ad26.COV2.S at low or high dose, single or two shots; a few received placebo; per-sample allocation not given. The study sampled participants on day 63 after the first vaccine or placebo injection. The source material was peripheral blood, sampled in a trial of Ad26.COV2.S vaccine versus placebo. Receptor source: a person aged 18-60 years who received the Ad26.COV2.S COVID-19 vaccine or a placebo.

The chain combines TRBV2 with TRBJ2-3; 10 bases are shared with TRBD2. The CDR3 covers 18 residues. The germline V gene encodes CDR1 SNHLY and CDR2 FYNNEI. Germline trimming cut 6 bases from V and 2 bases from J; bases unmatched to any gene: 14. The CDR3 nucleotides read TGTGCCAGCAGGGTCCCCTTCGGTACTAGCGGGACCACAGATACGCAGTATTTT. The encoded protein is CASRVPFGTSGTTDTQYF.

V gene TRBV3-1 (or the pseudogene TRBV3-2) combines with J gene TRBJ2-6; TRBD2 matches at 7 bases. The length of the CDR3 is 14 residues. V lost 0 bases to trimming and J lost 15 bases; unmatched junction nucleotides: 8. From germline, CDR1 is LGHDT and CDR2 YNNKEL (reference sequence). The DNA for the CDR3 is TGTGCCAGCAGCCAAGAGAGGCCTAGCGGTACCCTGACTTTC. Translating gives CASSQERPSGTLTF.

Only one count was recorded for this clone. The gene calls are TRBV12-3 or TRBV12-4 and TRBJ2-7; tentatively, D is TRBD2 (6 bases). Deletions cut 6 bases from V and 7 bases from J, with 10 bases between. This CDR3 spans 11 amino acids. The CDR3: CASSGAGEQYF. DNA of the CDR3: TGTGCCAGCAGCGGGGCGGGAGAGCAGTACTTC.

The V call is TRBV12-3 or TRBV12-4, the J call TRBJ2-1; TRBD1 matches 7 bases. V dropped 0 bases and J dropped 7; count of bases not matched to a gene: 0. This CDR3 comprises 13 residues. CDR3 bases: TGTGCCAGCAGTTTAGCCAGGGGGAATGAGCAGTTCTTC. Translation: CASSLARGNEQFF.

The chain combines TRBV7-9 with TRBJ2-2, with TRBD1 matching 9 bases. The CDR3 runs to 15 residues. Germline trimming cut 5 bases from V and 5 bases from J; bases unmatched to any gene: 6. CDR1 and CDR2 from the germline V gene are SEHNR and FQNEAQ (reference sequence). CDR3 bases: TGTGCCAGCAGCCCCCGGGACAGGGTAACCGGGGAGCTGTTTTTT. It is translated as CASSPRDRVTGELFF.

V is TRBV7-2 and J is TRBJ2-1; D might be TRBD1 (5 bases). Germline V gene data show CDR1 as SGHTA and CDR2 as FQGNSA. Trimming cost V 4 bases and J 2 bases, with 12 bases left between them. This CDR3 is built from 15 residues. CDR3 nucleotide sequence: TGTGCCAGCAGCTCATCCAGACAGCCCTACAATGAGCAGTTCTTC. It yields the protein CASSSSRQPYNEQFF.

V is TRBV30 and J is TRBJ2-1; D assignment may be TRBD1 or TRBD2 (5 bases each). Per the germline V gene, CDR1 is GTSNPN and CDR2 is SVGIG (reference sequence). The CDR3 length is 11 residues. Trimming pared 6 bases from V and 6 bases from J, leaving 9 bases between. The CDR3 region has the DNA TGTGCCTGCTCTGGGGGCAATGAGCAGTTCTTC. It encodes CACSGGNEQFF.

The rearrangement uses TRBV3-1 (or the pseudogene TRBV3-2) and TRBJ2-2; no reliable D call. V shed 10 bases and J shed 1 base, with 16 bases lying between them. CDR3 length: 15 residues. In germline, CDR1 is LGHDT, CDR2 YNNKEL (reference sequence). In nucleotides, the CDR3 is TGTGCCACCGCAATAGGTGACTTGAACACCGGGGAGCTGTTTTTT. This encodes CATAIGDLNTGELFF.

This clone was observed once. The V and J genes are TRBV27 and TRBJ2-3; D is ambiguous. The length of the CDR3 is 15 residues. Germline values: CDR1 MNHEY, CDR2 SMNVEV (reference sequence). Trimming shortened V by 3 bases and J by 0 bases, and 10 bases separated the two germline ends. CDR3 bases: TGTGCCAGCAGTTTCTCAGAAGCTAGCACAGATACGCAGTATTTT. Residues: CASSFSEASTDTQYF.

The rearrangement uses TRBV5-1 and TRBJ1-1, with unresolved D. With 0 bases removed from V and 6 bases from J, the gap between germline ends came to 9 bases. The CDR3 length is 13 residues. Germline CDR1 and CDR2: SGHRS and YFSETQ. Here the CDR3 reads CASSLVRGAEAFF. The CDR3 nucleotides read TGCGCCAGCAGCTTGGTTCGGGGAGCTGAAGCTTTCTTT.

Only one count was recorded for this clone. The rearrangement uses TRBV18 and TRBJ1-2, with TRBD1 matching over 7 bases. V shed 3 bases, J shed 3 bases, and the junction held 7 bases outside the gene matches. Germline values: CDR1 KGHSH, CDR2 LQKENI. CDR3 length: 15 amino acids. The CDR3 region has the DNA TGTGCCAGCTCACCTCCTGGACAGGAGGACTATGGCTACACCTTC. Protein sequence: CASSPPGQEDYGYTF.

Worth noting for this clone: Other DNA variants within this sample encode the same CDR3. The V gene is TRBV15, the J gene TRBJ1-1; unclear D gene. The CDR3 runs to 13 residues. CDR1 and CDR2 (germline): LNHNV, YYDKDF (reference sequence). V was cut by 1 base and J by 3 bases, with 6 bases left in between. The CDR3 sequence: CATSRVRYTEAFF. The CDR3 DNA is TGTGCCACCAGCAGAGTGCGGTACACTGAAGCTTTCTTT.

The chain recombines TRBV2 with TRBJ2-2, with TRBD2 matching over 8 bases. Per germline, CDR1 SNHLY and CDR2 FYNNEI. The length of the CDR3 is 15 residues. Trimming cost V 4 bases and J 7 bases; bases outside gene matches: 8. The CDR3 spells CASSVERESLGELFF. CDR3 sequence (DNA): TGTGCCAGCAGTGTTGAGCGGGAGTCTCTCGGGGAGCTGTTTTTT.

This sequence joins TRBV28 and TRBJ2-7; TRBD1 is a possible D gene (6 bases). Per germline, CDR1 MDHEN and CDR2 SYDVKM. The CDR3 runs to 13 residues. Trimming took 3 bases from V and 4 from J, leaving 10 bases between them. The CDR3 sequence is CASSLQGTYEQYF. DNA for the CDR3: TGTGCCAGCAGTTTGCAGGGGACATACGAGCAGTACTTC.

This clone was observed once. This chain joins TRBV13 and TRBJ2-7; 8 bases align to TRBD2. This CDR3 has 15 amino acids. Germline CDR1 is PRHDT and CDR2 is FYEKMQ (reference sequence). The J segment lost 3 bases and the V segment lost 3 bases, leaving 7 bases of the junction unmatched. CDR3 sequence: CASSFNGRGNYEQYF. For the CDR3, the DNA is TGTGCCAGCAGCTTCAACGGGAGGGGGAACTACGAGCAGTACTTC.

CDR3 nucleotide sequence: TGTGCCAGCAGCTTGTGGCGGACTAGCACAGATACGCAGTATTTT. This codes for CASSLWRTSTDTQYF. The chain links TRBV7-2 to TRBJ2-3; weak D call: TRBD2 (5 bases). The CDR3 contains 15 residues. The germline V gene encodes CDR1 SGHTA and CDR2 FQGNSA. The germline V and J ends were trimmed by 3 bases and 0 bases, with 10 bases remaining between them.

With respect to this clone: Sequence at one end of the junction differs from germline and may be a read error. The CDR3 reads CASSLLSGGPADTQYF. The CDR3 DNA reads TGTGCTAGCAGCTTACTAAGCGGGGGCCCGGCAGATACGCAGTATTTT. The V gene is TRBV7-7, the J gene TRBJ2-3; 8 nucleotides agree with TRBD2. Germline loops: CDR1 SSHAT, CDR2 FNYEAQ (reference sequence). The CDR3 consists of 16 residues.

This clone was seen a single time. The gene calls are TRBV28 and TRBJ2-2; D is ambiguous. Deletions cut 3 bases from V and 0 bases from J, with 14 bases between. Germline CDR1 and CDR2: MDHEN and SYDVKM. This CDR3 spans 17 amino acids. The CDR3 is CASSFLRLRSNTGELFF. CDR3 bases: TGTGCCAGCAGTTTTCTCCGACTTAGGTCGAACACCGGGGAGCTGTTTTTT.